The clone carrying this T cell receptor beta chain occurred many times. What it binds is unknown. RNA transcripts provided the source from which TCR beta CDR3 regions were amplified. First-round RT-PCR of the TCR CDR3 relied on the HTBI primer set. Each CDR3 protein gets one entry after TCRdb re-called the multiplex PCR reads with MiXCR. The sample lists approximately 380,000 distinct CDR3 sequences; approximately 20% were seen once. The sample is drawn from a study of T cells in Graves' hyperthyroidism and ophthalmopathy. Background on the study: Initial diagnosis, before any treatment, was when peripheral blood was collected. General study results and limits: In blood, most of the thyroid clonotypes expanded above 0.001 were also present.

CDR3 length: 15 residues. Trimming at V came to 3 bases and at J to 0 bases, leaving 5 bases not matched to a gene. CDR1 and CDR2 (germline): SGHRS, YFSETQ. Patients aged 18 to 65 had newly diagnosed hyperthyroidism of under 2 months' duration. The sequenced sample consisted of blood. The source of this sequence is a woman aged 18-29 years with Graves' hyperthyroidism. The chain combines TRBV5-1 with TRBJ1-2, with TRBD1 matching 7 bases. CDR3 sequence (DNA): TGCGCCAGCAGCTCGACAGGGACAGCTAACTATGGCTACACCTTC. Its translation: CASSSTGTANYGYTF. The full variable domain, its missing parts supplied by reference TRBV5-1 and TRBJ1-2, is KAGVTQTPRYLIKTRGQQVTLSCSPISGHRSVSWYQQTPGQGLQFLFEYFSETQRNKGNFPGRFSGRQFSNSRSEMNVSTLELGDSALYLCASSSTGTANYGYTFGSGTRLTVV.